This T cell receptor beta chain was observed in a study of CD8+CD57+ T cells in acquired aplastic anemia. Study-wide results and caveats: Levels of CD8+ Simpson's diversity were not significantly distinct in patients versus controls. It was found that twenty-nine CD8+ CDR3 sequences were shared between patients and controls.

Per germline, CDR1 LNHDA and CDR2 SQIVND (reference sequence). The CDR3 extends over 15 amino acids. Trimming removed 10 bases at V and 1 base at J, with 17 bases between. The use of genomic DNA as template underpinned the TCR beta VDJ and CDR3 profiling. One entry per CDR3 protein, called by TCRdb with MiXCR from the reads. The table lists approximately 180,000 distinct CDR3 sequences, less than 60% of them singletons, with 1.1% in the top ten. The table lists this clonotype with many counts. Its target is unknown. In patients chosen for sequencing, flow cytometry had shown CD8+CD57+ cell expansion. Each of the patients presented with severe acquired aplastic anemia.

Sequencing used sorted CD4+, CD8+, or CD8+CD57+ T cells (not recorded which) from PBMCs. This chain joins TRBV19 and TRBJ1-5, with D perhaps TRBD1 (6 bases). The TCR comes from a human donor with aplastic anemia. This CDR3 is CATSPGEVSNQPQHF. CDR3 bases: TGTGCCACCTCCCCAGGGGAAGTCAGCAATCAGCCCCAGCATTTT.